This T cell receptor beta chain emerged from a study of cytotoxic CD8 clonotypes in ibrutinib-treated CLL. The study, taken as a whole, reports: Clonality at baseline surpassed age-matched healthy donors and tracked circulating CD8+ T-cell counts. Public clonotypes were rare and shrank or held steady on treatment. In sustained-remission versus progressing patients, sampling times differed. Clonality showed a rise at ibrutinib response that reversed toward baseline at progression.

Repertoires were generated with immunoSEQ multiplex PCR, while TCRdb's copy carries only in-frame clones and drops some. The sample includes about 25,000 clones, around 85% of them seen just once. As concerns this clone: Its antigen is currently unknown.

V was trimmed by 1 base and J by 4 bases, leaving 7 bases between them. CDR3 size: 13 residues. CDR1 MNHNS and CDR2 SASEGT come from the germline V gene. The source material was PBMCs, sampled after 24 months of ibrutinib treatment. The gene calls are TRBV6-1 and TRBJ1-2; no definite D call. The source of this sequence is a human donor with chronic lymphocytic leukemia. This CDR3 reads CASSEVAVYGYTF. The DNA for the CDR3 is TGTGCCAGCAGTGAAGTAGCGGTCTATGGCTACACCTTC.